This entry is about one T cell receptor beta chain. RNA transcripts yielded amplified TCR beta CDR3 regions. The first round was an RT-PCR with HTBI primers, and the second round was a multiplex PCR. TCRdb reprocessed the multiplex PCR reads via MiXCR and lists one record per CDR3 protein. The data show 400,000 to 450,000 distinct CDR3 sequences, with around 20% seen just once and 2.5% to 3.5% held by the top ten. This sample is drawn from a study of Graves' ophthalmopathy and Graves' hyperthyroidism. This CDR3 region has 16 residues. Germline V gene data show CDR1 as MNHNS and CDR2 as SASEGT. Trimming at V came to 4 bases and at J to 3 bases, leaving 12 bases not matched to a gene.

Sequencing input: peripheral blood. The chain joins TRBV6-1 to TRBJ2-7; TRBD1 matches 7 bases. The TCR comes from a woman aged 18-29 years with stable Graves' hyperthyroidism. The CDR3 reads CASSAPRQGRGYEQYF. Written as DNA, the CDR3 is TGTGCCAGCAGTGCCCCAAGACAGGGCAGAGGCTACGAGCAGTACTTC.